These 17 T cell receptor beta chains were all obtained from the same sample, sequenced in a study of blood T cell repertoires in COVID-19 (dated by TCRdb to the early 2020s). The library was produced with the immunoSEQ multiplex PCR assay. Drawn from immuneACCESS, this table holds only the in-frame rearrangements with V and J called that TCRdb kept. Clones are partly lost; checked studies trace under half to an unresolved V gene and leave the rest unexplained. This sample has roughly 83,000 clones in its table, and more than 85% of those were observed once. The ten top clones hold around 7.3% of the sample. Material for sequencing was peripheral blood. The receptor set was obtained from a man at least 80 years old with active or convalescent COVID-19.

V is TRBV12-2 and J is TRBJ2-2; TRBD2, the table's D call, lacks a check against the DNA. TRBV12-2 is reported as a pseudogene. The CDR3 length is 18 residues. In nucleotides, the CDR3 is TGTGCAAGTCGCTTAGGCCGTCCCCTAGCGGGGGTCGCCGGGGAGCTGTTTTTT. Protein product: CASRLGRPLAGVAGELFF.

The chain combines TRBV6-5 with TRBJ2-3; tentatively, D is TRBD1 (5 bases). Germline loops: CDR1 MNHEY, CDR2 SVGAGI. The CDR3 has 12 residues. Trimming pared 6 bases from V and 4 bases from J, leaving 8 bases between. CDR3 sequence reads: CASRGPSDTQYF. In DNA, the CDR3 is TGTGCCAGCAGGGGGCCGTCAGATACGCAGTATTTT.

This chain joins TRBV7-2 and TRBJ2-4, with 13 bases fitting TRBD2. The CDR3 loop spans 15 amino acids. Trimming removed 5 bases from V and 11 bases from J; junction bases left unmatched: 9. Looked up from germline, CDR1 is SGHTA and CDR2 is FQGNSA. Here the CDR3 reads CASSPRTSGSYLQYF. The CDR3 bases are TGTGCCAGCAGCCCGCGGACTAGCGGGAGCTATCTTCAGTACTTC.

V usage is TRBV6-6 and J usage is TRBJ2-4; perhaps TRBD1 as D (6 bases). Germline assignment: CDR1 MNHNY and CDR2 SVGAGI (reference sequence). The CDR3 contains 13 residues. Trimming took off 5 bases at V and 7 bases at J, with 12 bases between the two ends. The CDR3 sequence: CASSANRENIQYF. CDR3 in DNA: TGTGCCAGCAGTGCAAACAGGGAGAACATTCAGTACTTC.

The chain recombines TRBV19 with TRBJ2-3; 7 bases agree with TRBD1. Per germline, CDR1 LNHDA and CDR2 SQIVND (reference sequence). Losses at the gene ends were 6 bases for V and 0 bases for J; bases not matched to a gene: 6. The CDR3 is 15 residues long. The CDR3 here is CASRKTGPSTDTQYF. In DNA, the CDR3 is TGTGCCAGTAGGAAGACAGGGCCTAGCACAGATACGCAGTATTTT. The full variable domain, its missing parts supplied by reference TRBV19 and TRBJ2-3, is DGGITQSPKYLFRKEGQNVTLSCEQNLNHDAMYWYRQDPGQGLRLIYYSQIVNDFQKGDIAEGYSVSREKKESFPLTVTSAQKNPTAFYLCASRKTGPSTDTQYFGPGTRLTVL.

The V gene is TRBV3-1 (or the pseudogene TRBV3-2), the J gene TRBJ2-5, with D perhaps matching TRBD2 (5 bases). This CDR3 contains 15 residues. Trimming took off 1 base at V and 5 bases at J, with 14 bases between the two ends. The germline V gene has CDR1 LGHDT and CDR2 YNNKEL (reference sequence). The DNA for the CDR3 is TGTGCCAGCAGCCAAGGAAGCAGCGGCAGGGAGACCCAGTACTTC. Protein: CASSQGSSGRETQYF.

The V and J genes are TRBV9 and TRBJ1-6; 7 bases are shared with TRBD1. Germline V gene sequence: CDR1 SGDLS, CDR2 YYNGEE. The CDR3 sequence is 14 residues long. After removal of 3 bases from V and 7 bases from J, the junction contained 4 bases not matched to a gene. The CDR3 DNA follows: TGTGCCAGCAGCGCGACAGGGCCCAATTCACCCCTCCACTTT. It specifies CASSATGPNSPLHF.

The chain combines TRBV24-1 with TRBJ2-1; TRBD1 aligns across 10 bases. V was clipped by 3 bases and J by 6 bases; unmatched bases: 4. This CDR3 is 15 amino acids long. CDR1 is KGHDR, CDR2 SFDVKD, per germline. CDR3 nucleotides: TGTGCCACCAGTGATGCGGACAGGGGGGGCAATGAGCAGTTCTTC. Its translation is CATSDADRGGNEQFF.

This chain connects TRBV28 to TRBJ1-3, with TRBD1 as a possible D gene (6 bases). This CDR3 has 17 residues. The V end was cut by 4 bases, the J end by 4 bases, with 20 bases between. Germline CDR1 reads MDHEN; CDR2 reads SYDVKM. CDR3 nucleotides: TGTGCCAGCAGTTCGGGGGGGGCAGTCTCCAGGGGAAACACCATATATTTT. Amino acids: CASSSGGAVSRGNTIYF.

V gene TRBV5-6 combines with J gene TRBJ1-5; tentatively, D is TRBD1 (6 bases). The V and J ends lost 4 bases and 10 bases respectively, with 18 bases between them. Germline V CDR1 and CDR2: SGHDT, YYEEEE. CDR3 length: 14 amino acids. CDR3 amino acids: CASSRAGTGQPQHF. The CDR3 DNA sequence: TGTGCCAGCAGCAGAGCCGGAACAGGGCAACCCCAGCATTTT.

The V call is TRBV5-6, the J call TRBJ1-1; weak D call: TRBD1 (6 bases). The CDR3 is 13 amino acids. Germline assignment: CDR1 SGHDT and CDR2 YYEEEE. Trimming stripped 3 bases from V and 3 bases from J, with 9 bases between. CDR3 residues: CASSSQGYTEAFF. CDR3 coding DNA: TGTGCCAGCAGCTCACAGGGATACACTGAAGCTTTCTTT.

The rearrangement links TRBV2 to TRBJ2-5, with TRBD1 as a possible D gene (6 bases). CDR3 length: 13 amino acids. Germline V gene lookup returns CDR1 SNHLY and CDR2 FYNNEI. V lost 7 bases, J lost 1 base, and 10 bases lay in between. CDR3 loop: CASTGDTQETQYF. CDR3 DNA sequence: TGTGCCAGCACTGGGGACACCCAAGAGACCCAGTACTTC.

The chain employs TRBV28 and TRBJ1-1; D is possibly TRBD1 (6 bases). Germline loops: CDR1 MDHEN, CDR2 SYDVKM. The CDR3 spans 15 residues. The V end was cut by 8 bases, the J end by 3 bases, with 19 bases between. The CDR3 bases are TGTGCCAGCCCCACCGTGGGGGCGGGTGACACTGAAGCTTTCTTT. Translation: CASPTVGAGDTEAFF.

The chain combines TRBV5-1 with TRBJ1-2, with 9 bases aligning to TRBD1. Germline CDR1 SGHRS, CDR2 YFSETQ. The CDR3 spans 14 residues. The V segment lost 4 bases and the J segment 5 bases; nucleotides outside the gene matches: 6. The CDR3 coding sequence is TGCGCCAGCAGCCTCCGGGACAGGGTTTATGGCTACACCTTC. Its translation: CASSLRDRVYGYTF.

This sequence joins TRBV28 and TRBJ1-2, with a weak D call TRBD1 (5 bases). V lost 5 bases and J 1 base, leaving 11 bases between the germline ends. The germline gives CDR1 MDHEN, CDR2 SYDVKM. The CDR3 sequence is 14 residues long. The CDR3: CASSRQQLNYGYTF. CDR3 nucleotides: TGTGCCAGCAGTAGACAGCAACTTAACTATGGCTACACCTTC.

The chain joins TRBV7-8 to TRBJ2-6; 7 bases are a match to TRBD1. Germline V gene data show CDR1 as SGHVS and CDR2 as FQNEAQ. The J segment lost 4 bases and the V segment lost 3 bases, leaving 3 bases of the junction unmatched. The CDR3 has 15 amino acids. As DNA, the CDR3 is TGTGCCAGCAGCTTTACAGGGGCCGGGGCCAACGTCCTGACTTTC. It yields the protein CASSFTGAGANVLTF.

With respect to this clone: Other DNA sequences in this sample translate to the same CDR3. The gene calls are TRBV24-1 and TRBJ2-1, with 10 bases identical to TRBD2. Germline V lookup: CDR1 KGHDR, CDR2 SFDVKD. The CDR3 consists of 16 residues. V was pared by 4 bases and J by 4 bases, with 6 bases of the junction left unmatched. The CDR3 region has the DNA TGTGCCACCAGTGACTCACTAGCGGGACTATACAATGAGCAGTTCTTC. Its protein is CATSDSLAGLYNEQFF.